These 17 T cell receptor beta chains originate from one sample sequenced in a study of blood T cells in healthy people across ages. Through a sample-barcoded 5' primer and a J-beta primer mix, a second PCR was run for roughly 6 to 11 cycles. TCRdb redid the calling of the 5' RACE reads with MiXCR, one entry per CDR3 protein. This sample has 700,000 to 1,000,000 distinct CDR3 sequences, with around 42% found just once. Sequencing input: blood. The receptor set was obtained from a man between 60 and 70 years old in good health.

The table lists this clonotype with a few counts. The rearrangement uses TRBV25-1 and TRBJ1-2, with TRBD1 as a possible D gene (6 bases). The CDR3 runs to 13 residues. V lost 6 bases to trimming and J lost 1 base, with 9 bases between them. Germline CDR1 reads MGHDK; CDR2 reads SYGVNS. In DNA, the CDR3 is TGTGCCAGCAGGAACAGGGATAACTATGGCTACACCTTC. Translation: CASRNRDNYGYTF.

This sequence joins TRBV28 and TRBJ2-4; 7 positions match TRBD2. The DNA matches TRBJ2-7 better at its end, which makes the J call doubtful. The CDR3 is made up of 12 amino acids. Germline V lookup: CDR1 MDHEN, CDR2 SYDVKM. The CDR3 DNA follows: TGTGCCAGCAGCCCTATAGCGGGCGAGCAGTACTTC. Its translation is CASSPIAGEQYF.

In its sample, this clonotype was seen a few times. The chain is built from TRBV20-1 and TRBJ2-3; TRBD2 aligns across 7 bases. The CDR3 extends over 13 amino acids. The germline V gene encodes CDR1 DFQATT and CDR2 SNEGSKA (reference sequence). Germline trimming cut 0 bases from V and 7 bases from J; bases unmatched to any gene: 4. Here the CDR3 DNA reads TGCAGTGCTAGAGATCTGCGGGAGCATACGCAGTATTTT. Translating gives CSARDLREHTQYF.

The chain has TRBV27 and TRBJ2-1; 11 nucleotides agree with TRBD2. Germline assignment: CDR1 MNHEY and CDR2 SMNVEV (reference sequence). The CDR3 spans 16 residues. Germline trimming cut 5 bases from V and 10 bases from J; bases unmatched to any gene: 13. The CDR3 region is CASSPQGVVAGGEQFF. The CDR3 bases are TGTGCCAGCAGTCCACAGGGGGTGGTAGCGGGGGGGGAGCAGTTCTTC.

In this sample, this clonotype turned up a few times. The V gene is TRBV11-2, the J gene TRBJ2-3; D uncertain. V was shortened by 4 bases and J by 1 base, with 18 bases between the two germline ends. CDR3 length: 17 residues. Per germline, CDR1 SGHAT and CDR2 FQNNGV. The CDR3 nucleotides read TGTGCCAGCAGCTCCTCCCTAGACAATCTCGGCACAGATACGCAGTATTTT. Translation: CASSSSLDNLGTDTQYF.

This clonotype was observed a handful of times. The chain joins TRBV5-4 to TRBJ1-4; 8 positions match TRBD1. The CDR3 runs to 15 residues. CDR1 is SGHNT and CDR2 is YYREEE in the germline V gene (reference sequence). V lost 3 bases and J lost 7; bases outside the gene matches: 8. CDR3 coding DNA: TGTGCCAGCAGCTCACCGGGACAGGCGGGTGAAAAACTGTTTTTT. Translation: CASSSPGQAGEKLFF.

CDR3 sequence (DNA): TGCGCCAGCAGCCAAGAGACCACTAGCGGCACAGATACGCAGTATTTT. Amino acids: CASSQETTSGTDTQYF. The chain is built from TRBV4-1 and TRBJ2-3; TRBD2 matches at 7 bases. The CDR3 runs 16 residues. The trim removed 0 bases at V and 1 base at J, leaving 4 bases unmatched. In germline, CDR1 is MGHRA, CDR2 YSYEKL.

This clonotype came up a few times. This chain joins TRBV12-3 or TRBV12-4 and TRBJ2-4; 9 nucleotides match TRBD1. This CDR3 comprises 17 residues. The trim removed 7 bases at V and 5 bases at J, leaving 15 bases unmatched. In nucleotides, the CDR3 is TGTGCCAGCACTCCGGGACCGGGACAGGGAGGAGAAAACATTCAGTACTTC. Its protein product is CASTPGPGQGGENIQYF.

This clonotype has just a few counts. The chain joins TRBV6-2 or TRBV6-3 to TRBJ2-7; D is perhaps TRBD1 (5 bases). V was shortened by 6 bases and J by 2 bases, with 17 bases between the two germline ends. This CDR3 is built from 15 residues. Germline V CDR1 and CDR2: MNHEY, SVGEGT. DNA for the CDR3: TGTGCCAGCAGGTATGGACACCTTACGACCTACGAGCAGTACTTC. It yields the protein CASRYGHLTTYEQYF.

This clonotype was found many times. The chain joins TRBV18 to TRBJ2-1; D gene ambiguous. Looked up from germline, CDR1 is KGHSH and CDR2 is LQKENI. The CDR3 sequence is 14 residues long. Between the trimmed V and J ends, which lost 1 base and 5 bases, there was a span of 9 bases. The CDR3 is CASSPQAGDNEQFF. In DNA form, the CDR3 reads TGTGCCAGCTCACCACAGGCTGGTGACAATGAGCAGTTCTTC.

Comment on this clonotype: One end of the junction varies from germline; a read error may be responsible. This chain joins TRBV7-9 and TRBJ2-1, with 10 bases aligning to TRBD2. This CDR3 region has 15 residues. Germline loops: CDR1 SEHNR, CDR2 FQNEAQ (reference sequence). The CDR3 is CASSMAAGGLNGQFF. CDR3 nucleotides: TGTGCCAGCAGCATGGCAGCGGGGGGGCTGAATGGGCAGTTCTTC.

This chain uses TRBV29-1 with TRBJ2-3; TRBD2 agrees at 9 bases. V shed 8 bases, J shed 9 bases, and the junction held 12 bases outside the gene matches. This CDR3 has 13 amino acids. Germline-derived CDR1 and CDR2 are SQVTM and ANQGSEA. In DNA form, the CDR3 reads TGCAGCACCGTCCCTAGCGGGGTCCCGACGCAGTATTTT. It codes for CSTVPSGVPTQYF.

The chain has TRBV5-1 and TRBJ2-7; D assignment may be TRBD1 or TRBD2 (5 bases each). The V gene lost 6 bases and the J gene lost 5 bases, with 18 bases spanning the gap. There are 14 residues in the CDR3. Germline CDR1 reads SGHRS; CDR2 reads YFSETQ. CDR3 sequence reads: CASTGREIPDEQYF. DNA for the CDR3: TGCGCCAGCACCGGCAGGGAGATACCAGACGAGCAGTACTTC.

V gene TRBV6-6 combines with J gene TRBJ2-1, with TRBD1 matching 11 bases. CDR1 and CDR2 from the germline V gene are MNHNY and SVGAGI (reference sequence). With 8 bases clipped from V and 8 bases from J, the junction kept 11 bases outside the gene matches. CDR3 length: 15 amino acids. The CDR3 sequence: CASRADRGLLDEQFF. In nucleotides, the CDR3 is TGTGCCAGCCGCGCGGACAGGGGGCTTTTAGATGAGCAGTTCTTC.

This sequence joins TRBV6-1 and TRBJ1-2; D remains unclear. The V gene lost 2 bases and the J gene lost 6 bases, with 13 bases spanning the gap. Per the germline V gene, CDR1 is MNHNS and CDR2 is SASEGT. The CDR3 spans 14 residues. This CDR3 is CASSEFGWNDGYTF. In DNA form, the CDR3 reads TGTGCCAGCAGTGAATTTGGGTGGAATGATGGCTACACCTTC.

The chain has TRBV7-9 and TRBJ2-1; 7 nucleotides line up with TRBD2. V was clipped by 7 bases and J by 9 bases; unmatched bases: 12. Germline CDR1 SEHNR, CDR2 FQNEAQ (reference sequence). The CDR3 length is 14 residues. The CDR3 region is CASTATSEMGEQFF. CDR3 sequence (DNA): TGTGCCAGCACCGCAACTAGCGAGATGGGTGAGCAGTTCTTC.

This clonotype was detected a few times. V gene TRBV20-1 combines with J gene TRBJ2-7, with D maybe TRBD2 (5 bases). Germline V gene data show CDR1 as DFQATT and CDR2 as SNEGSKA (reference sequence). CDR3 length: 13 residues. Trimming took off 3 bases at V and 0 bases at J, with 9 bases between the two ends. DNA of the CDR3: TGCAGTGCTAGTACTAGTCTCTCCTACGAGCAGTACTTC. It yields the protein CSASTSLSYEQYF.